This T cell receptor (beta chain) was recovered during a study of early T cells in non-severe SARS-CoV-2 infection. On the study more broadly: Bulk RNA from unsorted whole blood was sequenced; chains were unpaired. General observations from the study: In VDJdb matching, anti-spike CD8 responses were favored while private and CD4 specificities went missing.

This clonotype was counted ten times or more. Its antigen is currently unknown. This CDR3 is built from 15 residues. In germline, CDR1 is SGHTA, CDR2 FQGTGA. V shed 5 bases and J shed 0 bases, with 13 bases lying between them. Individual cDNA molecules were tagged with unique molecular identifiers. TCRdb ran MiXCR on the 5' RACE reads and lists one entry per CDR3 protein. The sample holds tens of thousands of distinct CDR3 sequences, approximately 7% seen once. Material for sequencing was whole blood. This TCR came from an adult who was a healthcare worker with PCR-confirmed SARS-CoV-2 infection or an uninfected control (not recorded which). The V and J genes are TRBV7-3 and TRBJ1-1, with D unclear. CDR3 in amino acids: CASSPYSLLNTEAFF. CDR3 nucleotides: TGTGCCAGCAGCCCGTACAGCTTACTGAACACTGAAGCTTTCTTT.